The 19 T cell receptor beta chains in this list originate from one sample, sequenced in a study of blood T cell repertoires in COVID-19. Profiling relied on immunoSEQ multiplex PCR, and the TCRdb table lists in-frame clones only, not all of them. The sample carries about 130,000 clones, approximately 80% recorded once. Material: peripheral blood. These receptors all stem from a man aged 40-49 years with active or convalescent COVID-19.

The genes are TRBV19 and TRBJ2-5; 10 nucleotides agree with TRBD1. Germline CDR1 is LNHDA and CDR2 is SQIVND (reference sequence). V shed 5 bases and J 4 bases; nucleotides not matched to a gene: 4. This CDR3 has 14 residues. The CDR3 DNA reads TGTGCCAGTAGTCCCAGACAGGGGGCAGAGACCCAGTACTTC. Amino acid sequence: CASSPRQGAETQYF.

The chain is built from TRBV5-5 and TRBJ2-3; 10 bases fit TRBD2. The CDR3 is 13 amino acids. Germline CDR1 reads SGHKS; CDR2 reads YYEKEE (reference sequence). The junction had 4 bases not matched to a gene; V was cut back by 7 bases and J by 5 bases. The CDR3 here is CASQREGQDTQYF. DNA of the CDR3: TGTGCCAGCCAGCGGGAGGGCCAAGATACGCAGTATTTT. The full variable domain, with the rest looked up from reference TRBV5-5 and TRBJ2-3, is DAGVTQSPTHLIKTRGQQVTLRCSPISGHKSVSWYQQVLGQGPQFIFQYYEKEERGRGNFPDRFSARQFPNYSSELNVNALLLGDSALYLCASQREGQDTQYFGPGTRLTVL.

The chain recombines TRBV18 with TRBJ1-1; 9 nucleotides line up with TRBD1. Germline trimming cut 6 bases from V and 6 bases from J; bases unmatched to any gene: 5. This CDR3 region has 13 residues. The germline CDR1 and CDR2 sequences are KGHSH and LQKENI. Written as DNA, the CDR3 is TGTGCCAGCTCGTACAGGGGGCTTGCTGAAGCTTTCTTT. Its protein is CASSYRGLAEAFF.

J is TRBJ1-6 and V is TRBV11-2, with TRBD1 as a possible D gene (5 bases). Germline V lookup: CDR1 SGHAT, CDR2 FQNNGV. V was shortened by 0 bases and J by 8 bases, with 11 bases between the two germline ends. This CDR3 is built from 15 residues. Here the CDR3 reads CASSLDVGQDSPLHF. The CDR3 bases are TGTGCCAGCAGCTTAGACGTGGGGCAAGATTCACCCCTCCACTTT.

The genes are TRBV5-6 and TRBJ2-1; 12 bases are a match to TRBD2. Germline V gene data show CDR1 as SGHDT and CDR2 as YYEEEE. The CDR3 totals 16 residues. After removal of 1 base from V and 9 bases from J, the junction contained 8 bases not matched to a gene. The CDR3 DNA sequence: TGTGCCAGCAGCTTGCTTCTAGCGGGAGGGCCGGGTGAGCAGTTCTTC. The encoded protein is CASSLLLAGGPGEQFF.

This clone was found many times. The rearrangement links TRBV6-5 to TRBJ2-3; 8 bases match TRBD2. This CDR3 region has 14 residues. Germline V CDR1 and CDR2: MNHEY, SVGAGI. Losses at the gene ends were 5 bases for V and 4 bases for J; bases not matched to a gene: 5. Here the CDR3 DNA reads TGTGCCAGCAGTCCGGGGGGGCCCGCAGATACGCAGTATTTT. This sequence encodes CASSPGGPADTQYF.

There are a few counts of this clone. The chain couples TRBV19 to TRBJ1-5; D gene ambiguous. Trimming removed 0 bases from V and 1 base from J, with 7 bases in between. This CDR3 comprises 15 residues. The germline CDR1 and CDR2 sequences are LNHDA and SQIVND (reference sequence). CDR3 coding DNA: TGTGCCAGTAGTATAGATGGACTAAGCAATCAGCCCCAGCATTTT. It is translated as CASSIDGLSNQPQHF.

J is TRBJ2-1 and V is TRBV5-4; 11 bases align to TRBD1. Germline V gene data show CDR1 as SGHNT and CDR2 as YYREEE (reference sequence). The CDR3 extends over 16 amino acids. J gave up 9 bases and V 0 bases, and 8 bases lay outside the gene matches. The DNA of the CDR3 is TGTGCCAGCAGCTTGGGTGGTAAGGACAGGGGGCGTGAGCAGTTCTTC. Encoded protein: CASSLGGKDRGREQFF. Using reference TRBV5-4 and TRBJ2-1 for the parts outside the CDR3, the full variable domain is ETGVTQSPTHLIKTRGQQVTLRCSSQSGHNTVSWYQQALGQGPQFIFQYYREEENGRGNFPPRFSGLQFPNYSSELNVNALELDDSALYLCASSLGGKDRGREQFFGPGTRLTVL.

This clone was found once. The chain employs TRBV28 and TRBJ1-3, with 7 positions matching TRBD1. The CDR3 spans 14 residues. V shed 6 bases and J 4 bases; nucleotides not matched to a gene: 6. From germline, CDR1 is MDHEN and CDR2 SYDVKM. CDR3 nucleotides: TGTGCCAGCAGCCCGGGACAGATCGGAAACACCATATATTTT. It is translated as CASSPGQIGNTIYF.

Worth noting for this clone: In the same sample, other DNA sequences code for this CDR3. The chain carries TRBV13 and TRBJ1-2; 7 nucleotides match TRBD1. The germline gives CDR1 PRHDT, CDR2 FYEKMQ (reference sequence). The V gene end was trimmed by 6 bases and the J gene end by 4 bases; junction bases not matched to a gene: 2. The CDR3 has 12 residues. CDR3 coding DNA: TGTGCCAGCAGTCGGGACAGCTATGGCTACACCTTC. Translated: CASSRDSYGYTF.

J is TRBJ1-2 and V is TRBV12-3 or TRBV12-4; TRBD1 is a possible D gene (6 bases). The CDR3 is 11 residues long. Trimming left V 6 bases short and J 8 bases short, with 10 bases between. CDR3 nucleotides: TGTGCCAGCAGGATACAGGGAGGCTACACCTTC. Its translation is CASRIQGGYTF.

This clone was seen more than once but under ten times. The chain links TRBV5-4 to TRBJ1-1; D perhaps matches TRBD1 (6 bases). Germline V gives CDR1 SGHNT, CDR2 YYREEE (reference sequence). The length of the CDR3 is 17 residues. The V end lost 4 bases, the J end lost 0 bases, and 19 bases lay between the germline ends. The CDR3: CASSRGQPFTLNTEAFF. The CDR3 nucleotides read TGTGCCAGCAGCAGAGGACAGCCTTTTACTCTGAACACTGAAGCTTTCTTT.

The CDR3 is CASSARESYGYTF. CDR3 bases: TGCGCCAGCAGCGCCCGGGAATCCTATGGCTACACCTTC. The chain links TRBV5-1 to TRBJ1-2; D gene ambiguous. CDR1 and CDR2 from the germline V gene are SGHRS and YFSETQ. Trimming stripped 4 bases from V and 4 bases from J, with 11 bases between. The CDR3 totals 13 residues.

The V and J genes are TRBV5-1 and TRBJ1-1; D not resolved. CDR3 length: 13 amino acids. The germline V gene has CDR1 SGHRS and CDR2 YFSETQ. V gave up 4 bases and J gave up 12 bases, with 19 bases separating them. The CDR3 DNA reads TGCGCCAGCAGCCCCCCTGGCAACCGAGGGACTTTCTTT. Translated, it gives CASSPPGNRGTFF.

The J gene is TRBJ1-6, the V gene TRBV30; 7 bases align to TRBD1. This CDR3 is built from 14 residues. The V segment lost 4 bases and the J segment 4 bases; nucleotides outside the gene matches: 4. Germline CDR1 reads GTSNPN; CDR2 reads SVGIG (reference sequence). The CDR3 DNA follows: TGTGCCTGGAATGGGGGACAGTATAATTCACCCCTCCACTTT. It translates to CAWNGGQYNSPLHF.

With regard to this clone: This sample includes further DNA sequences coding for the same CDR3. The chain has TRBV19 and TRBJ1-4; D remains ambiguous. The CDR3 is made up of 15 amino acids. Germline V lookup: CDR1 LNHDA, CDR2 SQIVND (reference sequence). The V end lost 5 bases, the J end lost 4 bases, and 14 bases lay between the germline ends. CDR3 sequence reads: CASSAGSLYNEKLFF. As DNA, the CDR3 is TGTGCCAGTAGTGCCGGGAGCTTGTATAATGAAAAACTGTTTTTT. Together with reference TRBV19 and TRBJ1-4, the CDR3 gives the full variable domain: DGGITQSPKYLFRKEGQNVTLSCEQNLNHDAMYWYRQDPGQGLRLIYYSQIVNDFQKGDIAEGYSVSREKKESFPLTVTSAQKNPTAFYLCASSAGSLYNEKLFFGSGTQLSVL.

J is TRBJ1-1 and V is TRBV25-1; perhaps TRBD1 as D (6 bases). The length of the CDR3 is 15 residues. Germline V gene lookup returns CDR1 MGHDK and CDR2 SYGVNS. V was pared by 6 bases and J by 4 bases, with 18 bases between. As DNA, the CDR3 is TGTGCCAGCAGCTTCGAACAGGGTTATATCACTGAAGCTTTCTTT. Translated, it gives CASSFEQGYITEAFF.

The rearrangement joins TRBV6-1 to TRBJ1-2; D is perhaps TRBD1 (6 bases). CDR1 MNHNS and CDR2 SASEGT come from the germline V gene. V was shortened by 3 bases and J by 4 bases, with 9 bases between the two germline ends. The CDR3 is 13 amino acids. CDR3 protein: CASSEAGVYGYTF. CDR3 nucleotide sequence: TGTGCCAGCAGTGAGGCAGGGGTCTATGGCTACACCTTC.

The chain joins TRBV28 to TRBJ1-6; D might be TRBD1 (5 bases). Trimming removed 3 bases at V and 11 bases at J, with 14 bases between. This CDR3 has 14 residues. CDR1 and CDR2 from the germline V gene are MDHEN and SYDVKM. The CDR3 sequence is CASSLQQGEAPLHF. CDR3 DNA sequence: TGTGCCAGCAGTTTGCAGCAGGGTGAGGCACCCCTCCACTTT.